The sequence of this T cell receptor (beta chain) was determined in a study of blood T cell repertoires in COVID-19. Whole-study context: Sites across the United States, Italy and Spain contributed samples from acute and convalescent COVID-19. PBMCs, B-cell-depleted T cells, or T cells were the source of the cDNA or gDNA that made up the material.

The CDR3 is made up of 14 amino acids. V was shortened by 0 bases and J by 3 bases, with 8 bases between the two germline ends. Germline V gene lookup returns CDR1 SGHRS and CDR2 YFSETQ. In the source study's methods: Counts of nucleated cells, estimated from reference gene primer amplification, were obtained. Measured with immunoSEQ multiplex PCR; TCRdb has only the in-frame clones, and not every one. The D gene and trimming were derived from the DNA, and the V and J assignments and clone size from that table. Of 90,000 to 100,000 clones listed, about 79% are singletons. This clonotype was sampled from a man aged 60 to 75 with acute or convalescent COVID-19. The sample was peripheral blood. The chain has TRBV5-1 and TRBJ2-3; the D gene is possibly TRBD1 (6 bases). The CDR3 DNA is TGCGCCAGCAGCTTGGAAGGACAGACAGATACGCAGTATTTT. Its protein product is CASSLEGQTDTQYF.